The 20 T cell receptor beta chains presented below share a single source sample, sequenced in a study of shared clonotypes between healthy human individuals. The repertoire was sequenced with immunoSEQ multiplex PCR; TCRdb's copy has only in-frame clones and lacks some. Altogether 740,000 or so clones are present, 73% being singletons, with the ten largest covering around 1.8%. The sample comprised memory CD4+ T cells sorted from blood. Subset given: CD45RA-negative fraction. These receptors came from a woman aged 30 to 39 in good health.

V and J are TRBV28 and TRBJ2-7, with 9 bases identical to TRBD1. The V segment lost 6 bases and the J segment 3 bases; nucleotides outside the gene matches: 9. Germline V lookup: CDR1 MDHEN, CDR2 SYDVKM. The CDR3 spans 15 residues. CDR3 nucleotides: TGTGCCAGCAGCCAACCGGGACAGGGCGTCTACGAGCAGTACTTC. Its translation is CASSQPGQGVYEQYF. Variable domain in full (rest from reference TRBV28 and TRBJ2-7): DVKVTQSSRYLVKRTGEKVFLECVQDMDHENMFWYRQDPGLGLRLIYFSYDVKMKEKGDIPEGYSVSREKKERFSLILESASTNQTSMYLCASSQPGQGVYEQYFGPGTRLTVT.

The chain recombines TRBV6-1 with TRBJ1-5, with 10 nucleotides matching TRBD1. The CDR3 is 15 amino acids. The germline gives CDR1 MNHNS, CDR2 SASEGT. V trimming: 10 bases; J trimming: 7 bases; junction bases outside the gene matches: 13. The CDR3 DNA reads TGTGCCACAACCCACGGGACAGGGGATAGACAGCCCCAGCATTTT. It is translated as CATTHGTGDRQPQHF.

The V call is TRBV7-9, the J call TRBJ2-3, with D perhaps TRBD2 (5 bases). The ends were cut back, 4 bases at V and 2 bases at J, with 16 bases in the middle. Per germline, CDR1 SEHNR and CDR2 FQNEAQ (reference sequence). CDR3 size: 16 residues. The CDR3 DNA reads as TGTGCCAGCAGCTCCGTTGTGGGCGGGTACACAGATACGCAGTATTTT. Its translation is CASSSVVGGYTDTQYF.

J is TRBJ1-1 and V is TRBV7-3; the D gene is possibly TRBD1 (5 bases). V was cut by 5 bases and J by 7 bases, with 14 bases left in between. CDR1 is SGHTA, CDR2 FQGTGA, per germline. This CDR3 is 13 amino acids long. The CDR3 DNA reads TGTGCCAGCAGCCTAAACCCGACAGTTGAAGCTTTCTTT. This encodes CASSLNPTVEAFF.

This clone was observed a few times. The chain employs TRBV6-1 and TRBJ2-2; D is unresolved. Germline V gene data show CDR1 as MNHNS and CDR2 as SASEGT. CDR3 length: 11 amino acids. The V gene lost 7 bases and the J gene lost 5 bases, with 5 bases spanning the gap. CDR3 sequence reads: CASTQTGELFF. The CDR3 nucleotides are TGTGCCAGCACCCAGACCGGGGAGCTGTTTTTT.

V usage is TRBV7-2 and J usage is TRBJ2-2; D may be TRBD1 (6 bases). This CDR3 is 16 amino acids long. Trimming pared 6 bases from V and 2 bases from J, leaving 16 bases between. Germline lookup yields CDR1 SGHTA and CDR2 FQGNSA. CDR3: CASRGLGAHNTGELFF. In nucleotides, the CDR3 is TGTGCCAGCAGGGGGTTGGGGGCGCACAACACCGGGGAGCTGTTTTTT.

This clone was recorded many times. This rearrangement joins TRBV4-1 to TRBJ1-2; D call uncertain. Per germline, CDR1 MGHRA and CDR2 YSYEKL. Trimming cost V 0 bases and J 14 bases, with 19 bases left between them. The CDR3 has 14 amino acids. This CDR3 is CASSQDWQQTAWTF. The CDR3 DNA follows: TGCGCCAGCAGCCAAGATTGGCAGCAAACGGCGTGGACCTTC.

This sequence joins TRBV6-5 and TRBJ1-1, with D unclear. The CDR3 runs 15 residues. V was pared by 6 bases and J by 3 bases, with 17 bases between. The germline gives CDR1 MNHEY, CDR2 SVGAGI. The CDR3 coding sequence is TGTGCCAGCAGGGGGAGGCTCCGACCCTACACTGAAGCTTTCTTT. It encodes CASRGRLRPYTEAFF.

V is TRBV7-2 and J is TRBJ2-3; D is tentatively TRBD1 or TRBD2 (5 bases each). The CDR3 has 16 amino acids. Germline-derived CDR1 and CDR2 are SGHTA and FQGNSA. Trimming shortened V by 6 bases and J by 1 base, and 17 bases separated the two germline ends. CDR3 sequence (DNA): TGTGCCAGCAGTTATAGGAGACTGGGGGGCACAGATACGCAGTATTTT. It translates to CASSYRRLGGTDTQYF.

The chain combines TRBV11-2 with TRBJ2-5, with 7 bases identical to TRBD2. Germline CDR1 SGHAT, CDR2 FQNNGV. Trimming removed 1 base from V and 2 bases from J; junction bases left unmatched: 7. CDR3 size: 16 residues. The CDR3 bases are TGTGCCAGCAGCTTAGTGGCGGGAGTCGGTCAAGAGACCCAGTACTTC. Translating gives CASSLVAGVGQETQYF.

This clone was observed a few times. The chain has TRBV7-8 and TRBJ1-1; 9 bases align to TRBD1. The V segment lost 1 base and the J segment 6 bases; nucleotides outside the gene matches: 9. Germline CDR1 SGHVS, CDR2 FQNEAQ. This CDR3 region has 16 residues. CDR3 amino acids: CASSLEWDREVAEAFF. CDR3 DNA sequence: TGTGCCAGCAGCTTAGAATGGGACAGGGAGGTCGCTGAAGCTTTCTTT.

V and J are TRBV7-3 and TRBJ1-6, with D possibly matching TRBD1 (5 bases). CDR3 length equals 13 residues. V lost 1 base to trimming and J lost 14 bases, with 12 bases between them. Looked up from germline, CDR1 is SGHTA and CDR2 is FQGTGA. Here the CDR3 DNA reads TGTGCCAGCAGCTTAATGCAGGGTTCTGCCCTCCACTTT. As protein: CASSLMQGSALHF.

The CDR3 is CASSSAGLGGDEQFF. CDR3 coding DNA: TGTGCCAGCTCATCCGCCGGACTCGGGGGCGATGAGCAGTTCTTC. This chain links TRBV18 with TRBJ2-1, with D perhaps being TRBD1 or TRBD2 (6 bases each). This CDR3 has 15 residues. CDR1 is KGHSH, CDR2 LQKENI, per germline. V gave up 5 bases and J gave up 8 bases, with 19 bases separating them.

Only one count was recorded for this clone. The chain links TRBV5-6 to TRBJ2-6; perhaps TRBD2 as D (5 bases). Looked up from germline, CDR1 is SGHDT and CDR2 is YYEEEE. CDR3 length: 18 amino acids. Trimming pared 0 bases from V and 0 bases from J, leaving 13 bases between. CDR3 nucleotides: TGTGCCAGCAGCTTGGTTGGAAGAGGGAACTCTGGGGCCAACGTCCTGACTTTC. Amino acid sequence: CASSLVGRGNSGANVLTF.

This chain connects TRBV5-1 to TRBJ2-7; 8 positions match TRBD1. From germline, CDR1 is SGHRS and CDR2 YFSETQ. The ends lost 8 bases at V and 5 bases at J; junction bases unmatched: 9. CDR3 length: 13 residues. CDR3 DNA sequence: TGCGCCAGTTCCGGGACAGGAGTCCACGAGCAGTACTTC. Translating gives CASSGTGVHEQYF.

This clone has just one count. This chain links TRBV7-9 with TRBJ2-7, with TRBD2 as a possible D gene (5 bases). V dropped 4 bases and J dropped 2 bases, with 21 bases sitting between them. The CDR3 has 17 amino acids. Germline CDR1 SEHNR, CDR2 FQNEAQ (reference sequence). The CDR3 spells CASSSPSGRLSTYEQYF. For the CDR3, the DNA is TGTGCCAGCAGCTCCCCCTCGGGAAGACTATCCACCTACGAGCAGTACTTC.

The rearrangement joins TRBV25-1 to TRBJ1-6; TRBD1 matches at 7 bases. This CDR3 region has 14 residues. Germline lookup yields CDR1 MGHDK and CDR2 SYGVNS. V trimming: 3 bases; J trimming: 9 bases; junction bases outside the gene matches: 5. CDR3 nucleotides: TGTGCCAGCAGTGATCAGGGGGGAGGTTCACCCCTCCACTTT. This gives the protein CASSDQGGGSPLHF.

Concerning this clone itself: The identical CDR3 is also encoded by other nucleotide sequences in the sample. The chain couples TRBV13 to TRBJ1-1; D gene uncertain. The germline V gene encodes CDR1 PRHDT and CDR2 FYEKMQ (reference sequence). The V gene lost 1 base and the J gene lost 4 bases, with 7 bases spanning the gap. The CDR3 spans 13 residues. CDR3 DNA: TGTGCCAGCAGCTTAGTTCGGGGCACTGAAGCTTTCTTT. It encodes CASSLVRGTEAFF. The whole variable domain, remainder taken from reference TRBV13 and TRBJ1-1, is AAGVIQSPRHLIKEKRETATLKCYPIPRHDTVYWYQQGPGQDPQFLISFYEKMQSDKGSIPDRFSAQQFSDYHSELNMSSLELGDSALYFCASSLVRGTEAFFGQGTRLTVV.

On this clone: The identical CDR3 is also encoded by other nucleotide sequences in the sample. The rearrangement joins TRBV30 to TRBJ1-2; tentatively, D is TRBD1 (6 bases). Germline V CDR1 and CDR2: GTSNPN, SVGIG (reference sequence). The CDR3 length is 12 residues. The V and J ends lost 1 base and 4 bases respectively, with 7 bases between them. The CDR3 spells CAWSGTVYGYTF. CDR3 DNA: TGTGCCTGGAGTGGGACAGTCTATGGCTACACCTTC.

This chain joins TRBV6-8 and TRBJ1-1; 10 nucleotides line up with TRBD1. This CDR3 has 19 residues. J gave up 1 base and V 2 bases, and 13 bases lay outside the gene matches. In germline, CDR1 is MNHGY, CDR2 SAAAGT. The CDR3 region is CASSYGSEGQGGKNTEAFF. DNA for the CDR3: TGTGCCAGCAGTTACGGATCGGAAGGACAGGGGGGCAAGAACACTGAAGCTTTCTTT.